This T cell receptor beta chain was identified in a study of T cells in Graves' hyperthyroidism and ophthalmopathy. Study-wide results and limits: In blood, most of the thyroid clonotypes expanded above 0.001 were also present.

V was clipped by 3 bases and J by 3 bases, with 14 bases between them. The CDR3 covers 15 residues. Germline V CDR1 and CDR2: SGHRS, YFSETQ. The CDR3 regions of TCR beta were amplified from RNA transcripts. The TCR CDR3 first-round RT-PCR relied on the HTBI primer set. TCRdb ran MiXCR on the multiplex PCR reads and lists one entry per CDR3 protein. The data hold about 410,000 distinct CDR3 sequences, with around 15% observed a single time. In this sample, this clonotype turned up many times. Its specificity is not known. Ophthalmopathy patients had Clinical Activity Score at least 3, NOSPECS grade at least 4, duration under 3 months.

The V and J genes are TRBV5-1 and TRBJ2-3; either TRBD1 or TRBD2 may fit D (5 bases each). This TCR was recovered from a man younger than 35 with Graves' ophthalmopathy. The specimen was blood. CDR3 loop: CASSSGVGTTDTQYF. CDR3 nucleotide sequence: TGCGCCAGCAGCTCTGGCGTGGGGACGACAGATACGCAGTATTTT.